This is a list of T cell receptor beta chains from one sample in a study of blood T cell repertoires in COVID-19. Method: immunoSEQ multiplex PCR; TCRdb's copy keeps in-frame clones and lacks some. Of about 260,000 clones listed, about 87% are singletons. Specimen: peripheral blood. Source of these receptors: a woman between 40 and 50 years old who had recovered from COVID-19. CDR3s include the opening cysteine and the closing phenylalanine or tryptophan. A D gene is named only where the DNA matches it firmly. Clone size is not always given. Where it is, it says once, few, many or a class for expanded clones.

cdr3_aa: CAIALTGTEAFF
cdr3_nt: TGTGCCATCGCCCTGACAGGCACTGAAGCTTTCTTT
d_call: NA
cdr3_length: 12
clone_size: once
v_call: TRBV10-3
j_call: TRBJ1-1

cdr3_aa: CASSLDLAGSYNEQFF
cdr3_nt: TGCGCCAGCAGCTTGGACCTAGCGGGGAGCTACAATGAGCAGTTCTTC
d_call: TRBD2
cdr3_length: 16
clone_size: NA
v_call: TRBV5-1
j_call: TRBJ2-1

cdr3_aa: CASSLTQQGSYGYTF
cdr3_nt: TGTGCCAGCAGCCTGACACAGCAGGGAAGCTATGGCTACACCTTC
d_call: NA
cdr3_length: 15
clone_size: NA
v_call: TRBV5-4
j_call: TRBJ1-2

cdr3_aa: CASSLDPGQGAEQYF
cdr3_nt: TGTGCCAGCAGCCTAGACCCGGGACAGGGGGCCGAGCAGTACTTC
d_call: TRBD1
cdr3_length: 15
clone_size: NA
v_call: TRBV11-2
j_call: TRBJ2-7

cdr3_aa: CASRLRQATNEKLFF
cdr3_nt: TGTGCCAGCAGGTTGAGGCAGGCAACTAATGAAAAACTGTTTTTT
d_call: NA
cdr3_length: 15
clone_size: NA
v_call: TRBV7-9
j_call: TRBJ1-4

cdr3_aa: CASSQVRGTGDSPLHF
cdr3_nt: TGTGCCAGCAGCCAAGTCCGTGGGACAGGCGATTCACCCCTCCACTTT
d_call: TRBD1
cdr3_length: 16
clone_size: NA
v_call: TRBV4-2
j_call: TRBJ1-6

cdr3_aa: CASGSQTTGDLNQPQHF
cdr3_nt: TGTGCTAGTGGTTCACAAACGACAGGGGATCTCAATCAGCCCCAGCATTTT
d_call: TRBD1
cdr3_length: 17
clone_size: NA
v_call: TRBV12-5
j_call: TRBJ1-5

cdr3_aa: CASSFEGVNEKLFF
cdr3_nt: TGTGCCAGCAGCTTCGAAGGAGTTAATGAAAAACTGTTTTTT
d_call: NA
cdr3_length: 14
clone_size: once
v_call: TRBV7-9
j_call: TRBJ1-4

cdr3_aa: CSVQVDYGYTF
cdr3_nt: TGCAGCGTTCAGGTCGACTATGGCTACACCTTC
d_call: NA
cdr3_length: 11
clone_size: once
v_call: TRBV29-1
j_call: TRBJ1-2

cdr3_aa: CASSLVQVSSNYGYTF
cdr3_nt: TGTGCCAGCAGCTTAGTCCAGGTCTCCTCTAACTATGGCTACACCTTC
d_call: NA
cdr3_length: 16
clone_size: NA
v_call: TRBV7-9
j_call: TRBJ1-2

cdr3_aa: CAAKTGGNQPQHF
cdr3_nt: TGTGCCGCTAAGACAGGAGGCAATCAGCCCCAGCATTTT
d_call: NA
cdr3_length: 13
clone_size: NA
v_call: TRBV28
j_call: TRBJ1-5

cdr3_aa: CASSATGQSYEQYF
cdr3_nt: TGTGCCAGCAGCGCAACGGGACAGTCCTACGAGCAGTACTTC
d_call: TRBD1
cdr3_length: 14
clone_size: NA
v_call: TRBV9
j_call: TRBJ2-7

cdr3_aa: CASSQDGRVGYTF
cdr3_nt: TGCGCCAGCAGCCAAGACGGGCGGGTCGGCTACACCTTC
d_call: NA
cdr3_length: 13
clone_size: NA
v_call: TRBV4-1
j_call: TRBJ1-2

cdr3_aa: CASSGQGAQNTEAFF
cdr3_nt: TGCGCCAGCAGCGGACAGGGGGCCCAAAACACTGAAGCTTTCTTT
d_call: TRBD1
cdr3_length: 15
clone_size: once
v_call: TRBV5-1
j_call: TRBJ1-1

cdr3_aa: CAWTRRSSEASAF
cdr3_nt: TGTGCCTGGACCAGACGCTCATCGGAGGCCAGCGCCTTC
d_call: NA
cdr3_length: 13
clone_size: NA
v_call: TRBV30
j_call: TRBJ1-2

cdr3_aa: CASSEGAALSGNTIYF
cdr3_nt: TGTGCCAGCAGTGAAGGGGCCGCCTTGTCAGGAAACACCATATATTTT
d_call: NA
cdr3_length: 16
clone_size: NA
v_call: TRBV6-1
j_call: TRBJ1-3

cdr3_aa: CASSRTEKNSPLHF
cdr3_nt: TGTGCCAGCAGCCGGACAGAGAAAAATTCACCCCTCCACTTT
d_call: NA
cdr3_length: 14
clone_size: many
v_call: TRBV7-9
j_call: TRBJ1-6

cdr3_aa: CASSQTTRQPQHF
cdr3_nt: TGCGCCAGCAGCCAAACCACTCGCCAGCCCCAGCATTTT
d_call: NA
cdr3_length: 13
clone_size: NA
v_call: TRBV4-3
j_call: TRBJ1-5

cdr3_aa: CASSGDSHSGELFF
cdr3_nt: TGTGCCAGCAGCGGGGACAGTCATAGTGGGGAGCTGTTTTTT
d_call: TRBD1
cdr3_length: 14
clone_size: NA
v_call: TRBV7-2
j_call: TRBJ2-2

cdr3_aa: CASSSDRGFGNTIYF
cdr3_nt: TGCGCCAGCAGTTCGGACAGGGGGTTTGGAAACACCATATATTTT
d_call: TRBD1
cdr3_length: 15
clone_size: once
v_call: TRBV5-1
j_call: TRBJ1-3

cdr3_aa: CASTTSGGLNEQFF
cdr3_nt: TGTGCCAGCACGACTAGCGGGGGACTCAATGAGCAGTTCTTC
d_call: TRBD2
cdr3_length: 14
clone_size: once
v_call: TRBV2
j_call: TRBJ2-1

cdr3_aa: CATSDSRGLHNEQFF
cdr3_nt: TGTGCCACCAGTGATTCCCGGGGACTTCACAATGAGCAGTTCTTC
d_call: NA
cdr3_length: 15
clone_size: NA
v_call: TRBV24-1
j_call: TRBJ2-1